The 2 T cell receptor beta chains presented below share a single source sample, sequenced in a study of blood T cell repertoires in COVID-19. Sequencing used immunoSEQ multiplex PCR; TCRdb keeps in-frame clones, though not all of them. The data contain a few hundred thousand clones, roughly 88% of them seen just once; the ten biggest clones take up 3.5% to 4.5%. Source material: PBMCs or T cells enriched from blood (not recorded which). The source of these receptors is a woman aged 30 to 39 who had recovered from COVID-19.

This clone has just one count. V is TRBV24-1 and J is TRBJ2-2; TRBD2 agrees at 13 bases. Germline CDR1 reads KGHDR; CDR2 reads SFDVKD. V lost 7 bases, J lost 5 bases, and 6 bases stayed unmatched. This CDR3 is built from 16 residues. The CDR3 loop is CATRPTSGRDTGELFF. CDR3 coding DNA: TGTGCCACCAGACCCACTAGCGGGAGGGATACCGGGGAGCTGTTTTTT.

This clone was detected only a few times. The V call is TRBV10-3, the J call TRBJ2-3, with 10 positions matching TRBD2. The CDR3 is made up of 18 amino acids. Germline V gene sequence: CDR1 ENHRY, CDR2 SYGVKD. V dropped 2 bases and J dropped 0; count of bases not matched to a gene: 8. The CDR3, as DNA: TGTGCCATCAGTGAGCCCCGTAGCGGGAGGTCTAGCACAGATACGCAGTATTTT. Residues: CAISEPRSGRSSTDTQYF.